This TCR beta chain was sequenced in a study of blood T cell repertoires in COVID-19. Sequencing was performed with immunoSEQ multiplex PCR; in TCRdb, only in-frame clones are kept and a portion is missing. The sample contains some 380,000 clones, roughly 90% of which appear only once. Between the trimmed V and J ends, which lost 0 bases and 6 bases, there was a span of 4 bases. The CDR3 length is 13 residues. Germline-derived CDR1 and CDR2 are SGHNT and YYREEE (reference sequence). The J gene is TRBJ1-6, the V gene TRBV5-4; D gene unclear. The receptor was isolated from a man aged 18 to 29 with active or convalescent COVID-19. Source material: peripheral blood. CDR3 amino acids: CASSLDSNSPLHF. The CDR3 coding sequence is TGTGCCAGCAGCTTGGACTCTAATTCACCCCTCCACTTT.